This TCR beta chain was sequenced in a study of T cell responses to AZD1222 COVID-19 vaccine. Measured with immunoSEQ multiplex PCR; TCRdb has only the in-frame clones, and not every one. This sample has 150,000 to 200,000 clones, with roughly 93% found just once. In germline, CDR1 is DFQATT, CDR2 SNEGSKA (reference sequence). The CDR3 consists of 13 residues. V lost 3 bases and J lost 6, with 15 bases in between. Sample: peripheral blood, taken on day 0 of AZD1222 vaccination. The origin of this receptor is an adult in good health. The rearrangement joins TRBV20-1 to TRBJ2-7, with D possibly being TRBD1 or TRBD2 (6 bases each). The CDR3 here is CSASFPGALEQYF. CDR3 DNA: TGCAGTGCTAGTTTTCCGGGGGCACTCGAGCAGTACTTC.